The source of this TCR beta chain is a study of blood T cell repertoires in COVID-19. The V gene's germline CDR1 is SEHNR and CDR2 FQNEAQ (reference sequence). The CDR3 sequence is 16 residues long. V lost 1 base to trimming and J lost 3 bases, with 15 bases between them. Data came from immunoSEQ multiplex PCR; TCRdb stores just in-frame clones and leaves some out. Found here are 62,000 or so clones, 80% to 90% of them singletons; the top ten hold roughly 1.4%. This TCR derives from an older woman with acute or convalescent COVID-19. This rearrangement joins TRBV7-9 to TRBJ2-5; a possible D gene is TRBD1 (6 bases). Sequencing used peripheral blood. CDR3 protein: CASSLVGGMAKETQYF. Written as DNA, the CDR3 is TGTGCCAGCAGCTTAGTAGGGGGAATGGCTAAAGAGACCCAGTACTTC. The variable domain in full, with the rest retrieved from reference TRBV7-9 and TRBJ2-5, is DTGVSQNPRHKITKRGQNVTFRCDPISEHNRLYWYRQTLGQGPEFLTYFQNEAQLEKSRLLSDRFSAERPKGSFSTLEIQRTEQGDSAMYLCASSLVGGMAKETQYFGPGTRLLVL.